This T cell receptor beta chain was identified in a study of CD8+CD57+ T cells in acquired aplastic anemia listed by TCRdb under 2018. About the investigation overall: A mean of around 3 ug of DNA, ranging from about 0.19 to 30 ug, was extracted from sorted CD4+ and CD8+ cells. A CD8+CD57+ expansion meant a frequency higher than the mean frequency seen in healthy subjects.

This clonotype was seen at least ten times. This clone's antigen is unknown. No base quality values were provided; no much bigger clone lies one nucleotide off. Genomic DNA was used as template for profiling of TCR beta VDJ combinations and CDR3 sequences. An Illumina HiSeq 2000 was used for TCR repertoire sequencing. The published analysis was carried out like this. Repertoire assessment relied on Simpson's diversity index, CDR3 size and DJ length profiles, and TRBV/TRBJ rearrangement plots. Whichever DNA sequence was most abundant in the deep sequencing data was defined as the immunodominant clone. CDR3 amino acid sequences were checked for sharing between subjects and were compared against published repertoires and the VDJdb database. TCRdb reprocessing: public reads trimmed at Q25 with fastp, clones called with MiXCR, in-frame beta chains kept. Identical CDR3 proteins give one entry, which carries the most common genes and DNA. TCRdb, not the authors, supplied the V and J calls. The sample table holds approximately 220,000 distinct CDR3 sequences, of which around half were seen once. The ten largest make up 7.8% of the sample.

Here V drops 5 bases and J drops 4 bases, and the junction holds 9 bases not matched to any gene. CDR1 and CDR2 are drawn from the germline V gene (reference sequence): SGHKS, YYEKEE. From its cysteine to its phenylalanine, the CDR3 spans 14 amino acids. The kept DNA is CDR3 alone, 42 bases in frame from the first base. Patients chosen for sequencing had shown expansion of CD8+CD57+ cells by flow cytometry. Every patient had a diagnosis of severe acquired aplastic anemia based on International Study of Aplastic Anemia and Agranulocytosis and Camitta criteria. Patients had received no therapy at the time of blood sampling. TCR repertoires of sorted CD4+ and CD8+ blood T cells from severe aplastic anemia patients and healthy subjects were deep-sequenced in the study. Patients were enrolled in the USA under clinicaltrials.gov protocols 00001620, 01623167, 00001397, 00071045, 00081523 and 00961064. Ficoll-Paque density gradient centrifugation was used to isolate peripheral blood mononuclear cells. CD4+ and CD8+ T cells were sorted by FACS or magnetic beads before DNA extraction.

The paper's findings and limits, for the study overall: Although 25 to 30 CD8+ CDR3 sequences were shared by patients and controls, these sequences appeared highly expressed in patients and within the immunodominant clones of patients. Patients and healthy controls showed no significant difference in CD8+ Simpson's diversity (P=0.060).

Sequenced sample: sorted CD4+, CD8+, or CD8+CD57+ T cells (not recorded which) from PBMCs. The chain joins TRBV5-5 to TRBJ2-7, with 7 bases matching TRBD1. This TCR derives from a human donor with aplastic anemia. The CDR3 reads CASSFGDSNYEQYF. The bases are TGTGCCAGCAGTTTCGGGGACAGTAATTACGAGCAGTACTTC.